The 3 T cell receptor beta chains below come from one sample, sequenced in a study of shared T cell receptors in the human thymus. Sequencing used immunoSEQ multiplex PCR; TCRdb keeps in-frame clones, though not all of them. The table lists 630,000 or so clones, around 87% of them singletons. The same data also went into a second study, on human thymus T cells.

Sequences were obtained from thymocytes. These receptors all come from a boy less than two years old with a congenital heart defect.

A remark on this clone: At one end the junction does not follow the germline gene, possibly because of a read error. The V call is TRBV4-3, the J call TRBJ2-3; 10 bases agree with TRBD2. The length of the CDR3 is 18 residues. Germline V gene lookup returns CDR1 LGHNA and CDR2 YSLEER. CDR3 sequence reads: CASSQVSRTGTSANQYVF. CDR3 sequence (DNA): TGCGCCAGCAGCCAAGTCTCCCGGACCGGGACTAGCGCAAACCAATATGTTTTT.

V is TRBV7-8 and J is TRBJ1-3; no clear D. The germline V gene encodes CDR1 SGHVS and CDR2 FQNEAQ. Trimming stripped 1 base from V and 0 bases from J, with 7 bases between. CDR3 length equals 15 residues. This CDR3 is CASSLVRSSGNTIYF. The CDR3 region has the DNA TGTGCCAGCAGCTTAGTCAGAAGCTCTGGAAACACCATATATTTT.

V and J are TRBV19 and TRBJ2-7; 8 bases match TRBD2. Germline lookup yields CDR1 LNHDA and CDR2 SQIVND (reference sequence). The CDR3 is made up of 11 amino acids. V was clipped by 4 bases and J by 9 bases; unmatched bases: 2. CDR3 sequence (DNA): TGTGCCAGTAGTACCCGGGAGGGGCAGTACTTC. Protein: CASSTREGQYF.